This T cell receptor beta chain was found in a study of tissue T cells after allogeneic stem cell transplantation. By sample share, this clone is large. Gene names refer to mouse genes. TCRbeta CDR3 was sequenced at survey depth with template counts. Data came from immunoSEQ multiplex PCR; TCRdb stores just in-frame clones and leaves some out. The table has some 2,100 clones, around 46% seen once. The sample's time point: mouse harvest day 14 after allogeneic transplant. The graft held 10^6 splenic CD5+ T cells and 10^7 T-cell-depleted bone marrow cells. Sample: lymph node tissue. This clonotype was obtained from a female BALB/c mouse given C57BL/6 T cells with graft-versus-host disease after an allogeneic hematopoietic cell transplant.

Here the CDR3 reads CASSGGLGASQNTLYF. The CDR3 DNA, read in part, is TGTGCCAGCAGTGGGGGACTGGGGGCTAGTCAAAACACCTTGTAC. The chain links TRBV13-3 to TRBJ2-4; TRBD2 aligns across 11 bases. The DNA ends 1 residue before the CDR3 does, and the rest of the CDR3 is filled in from the germline J gene. The germline gives CDR1 NNHDY, CDR2 SYVADS. The CDR3 is 16 residues long. The trim removed 3 bases at V and 0 bases at J, leaving 3 bases unmatched.